This T cell receptor beta chain was identified in a study of regulatory T cells in long-lasting Graves disease. About the study: More than 5 years of antithyroid drugs with positive TSH receptor antibodies defined persistent Graves' disease. General study points: Persistent Graves' cases showed lower TCR diversity than newly diagnosed cases. Among persistent patients, a larger number of public clonotypes were shared (roughly 2,900) than among newly diagnosed patients (around 980).

TCR beta libraries were built with iRepertoire HTBI primers and Arm-PCR of CDR3 regions. TCRdb reprocessed the multiplex PCR reads with MiXCR, giving one entry per CDR3 protein. The table has some 300,000 distinct CDR3 sequences, around 21% seen once; the top ten hold about 61%. Time point here: persistent/refractory GD, antithyroid drugs over 5 years with positive TRAb. PBMC RNA served as the TCR library source. From each patient, about 8.1 milliliters of peripheral blood was drawn and collected into an EDTA anticoagulant tube. This clonotype was seen only once. No antigen is known for it. This CDR3 contains 13 residues. The germline V gene encodes CDR1 MNHNS and CDR2 SASEGT. J was trimmed by 5 bases and V by 5 bases; bases with no gene match: 1.

The sequences come from peripheral blood mononuclear cells (PBMCs), collected when the disease was refractory, from a patient treated with antithyroid drugs. The TCR sequence derives from a female donor with Graves disease. This chain joins TRBV6-1 and TRBJ1-5; 9 nucleotides agree with TRBD1. In DNA form, the CDR3 reads TGTGCCAGCAGTCACAGGGGGCATCAGCCCCAGCATTTT. It encodes CASSHRGHQPQHF.